This TCR beta chain appears in the sequencing data of a study of shared clonotypes between healthy human individuals. General study results and limits: Naive subsets usually exceeded memory subsets in estimated richness.

Libraries were prepared by immunoSEQ multiplex PCR; TCRdb keeps only in-frame clonotypes and omits some of them. Here the sample spans millions of clones, approximately 90% being singletons. This clone was seen once. Its target is not known. This CDR3 has 15 residues. From germline, CDR1 is SGDLS and CDR2 YYNGEE. V lost 1 base to trimming and J lost 3 bases; unmatched junction nucleotides: 3. This TCR was recovered from a man between 18 and 35 years old in good health. Sequences were obtained from naive CD4+ T cells sorted from blood. The sample's subset: CD45RA+ positively selected. The chain employs TRBV9 and TRBJ2-1, with TRBD2 identical over 8 bases. CDR3 amino acids: CASSVSGRFYNEQFF. CDR3 nucleotide sequence: TGTGCCAGCAGCGTAAGCGGGAGATTCTACAATGAGCAGTTCTTC.